This T cell receptor beta chain appears in the sequencing data of a study of graft-versus-host responses after intestinal transplantation. Study details: The recipients all started with anti-thymocyte globulin induction and then took tacrolimus and steroids for around three years.

The CDR3 is 15 amino acids. The germline V and J ends were trimmed by 6 bases and 0 bases, with 14 bases remaining between them. The germline CDR1 and CDR2 sequences are SGHAT and FQNNGV. The study's findings and limits: Individuals who had graft-donor T cell macrochimerism had allografts that showed high graft-versus-host to host-versus-graft clonal ratios. Circulating GvH clone levels at their peak were associated with HvG declines (early post-transplant).

On this clone itself: Its antigen remains unknown.

This table comes from immunoSEQ multiplex PCR, and its TCRdb copy is limited to in-frame clones, with some not included. The sample carries about 100,000 clones, roughly nine tenths recorded once. The chain links TRBV11-2 to TRBJ1-1; possible D gene TRBD1, 5 bases. This receptor was taken from a human donor who was the organ donor for an intestinal transplant. The sequencing used unstimulated CD4+ T cells sorted from spleen or lymph node cells, collected before transplant. In DNA form, the CDR3 reads TGTGCCAGCAGGCCCTCGAACAGGATGAACACTGAAGCTTTCTTT. This gives the protein CASRPSNRMNTEAFF.